A selection of T cell receptor beta chains follows, all from one sample in a study of T-cell reconstitution after alpha-beta-depleted transplantation in children. Each CDR3 protein gets one entry after TCRdb re-called the PCR reads with MiXCR. The sample holds about 510,000 distinct CDR3 sequences; over 10% are singletons and the top ten take 11% to 15%. This specimen consisted of PBMCs, mostly from graft donor cells, obtained 180 days after TCRalphabeta/CD19-depleted stem cell transplant. The receptors here all came from a female patient between 2 and 10 years old who had a stem cell transplant for aplastic anemia, so the T cells may come from the graft donor. Both conserved end residues are trimmed from each CDR3.

V gene,J gene,CDR3 protein
TRBV6-5,TRBJ2-3,SSSSGTGRFAQY
TRBV15,TRBJ2-3,ATSRVGRTDTQY
TRBV20-1,TRBJ2-1,SARLQGLATYNEQF
TRBV20-1,TRBJ2-1,SARGHRVGEQF
TRBV6-5,TRBJ2-3,ASSSRTGITDTQY
TRBV4-1,TRBJ1-2,ASSQGTVSVYGYT
TRBV4-3,TRBJ2-3,ASSQETGLMYPDTQY
TRBV7-2,TRBJ2-2,ASRLALPYANTAELF
TRBV5-1,TRBJ2-1,ASSFGGPSYNEQF
TRBV19,TRBJ2-1,ASSIGTGGYNEQF
TRBV20-1,TRBJ2-1,SASRGLYNEQF
TRBV12-3/TRBV12-4,TRBJ2-1,ASSQYPFTSTDEQF
TRBV29-1,TRBJ2-3,SVDLALTRTDTQY
TRBV24-1,TRBJ2-1,ATSERGLANEQF
TRBV29-1,TRBJ1-2,SVTRQGKDGYT
TRBV6-1,TRBJ1-1,ASSGVVNTEAF
TRBV12-3/TRBV12-4,TRBJ2-4,ASSLYRAKNIQY
TRBV20-1,TRBJ2-1,SQNYRDRIGGRVPEQF
TRBV7-2,TRBJ1-5,ASSLRIERQPQH
TRBV12-3/TRBV12-4,TRBJ2-5,ASSPIGRARETQY
TRBV20-1,TRBJ2-1,SARTSETYNEQF
TRBV12-3/TRBV12-4,TRBJ1-2,ASSLDGQGNYGYT
TRBV4-3,TRBJ1-5,ASSQGVDQPQH
TRBV28,TRBJ1-3,ASSSSGTGNTIY
TRBV28,TRBJ1-1,ASSYQQNTEAF
TRBV28,TRBJ1-1,ASRVNVNTEAF
TRBV12-3/TRBV12-4,TRBJ2-7,ASSFPSSGSYEQY
TRBV7-3,TRBJ2-1,ASRLAGDGEQF
TRBV19,TRBJ2-6,ASSSEGRTPGANVLT
TRBV10-3,TRBJ2-4,AIRLSYGGQWDIQY
TRBV20-1,TRBJ2-1,SARDVAGGIAEQF
TRBV5-5,TRBJ2-7,ASSFPGTGSSYEQY
TRBV30,TRBJ2-5,AWSVHWETQY
TRBV19,TRBJ2-2,ASSKQGVDTGELF
TRBV24-1,TRBJ1-4,ATSAGTANEKLF
TRBV19,TRBJ1-1,ASNLQGRSEAF
TRBV7-8,TRBJ1-2,ASSNRETYGYT
TRBV5-1,TRBJ2-3,ASSWRGTSGGPRDTQY
TRBV5-1,TRBJ2-5,ASSRTGDQETQY
TRBV28,TRBJ2-2,ASSLQRNTGELF
TRBV5-1,TRBJ2-2,ASSLAGRAYTGELF
TRBV6-4,TRBJ1-4,ASSVFPGEKLF
TRBV5-4,TRBJ2-3,ASTPRAGPLSGTDTQY